This TCR beta chain was captured by sequencing in a study of regulatory T cells in long-lasting Graves disease (dated by TCRdb to 2020 to 2022). General notes on the study: To count as having persistent Graves' disease, a patient had to have received antithyroid drug treatment for over 5 years with TSH receptor autoantibodies remaining persistently positive. The study was registered as a clinical trial and conducted in China. A total of roughly 35 samples underwent TCR sequencing: around 13 from persistent and approximately 20 from newly diagnosed Graves' disease patients. This study used TCR sequencing and RNA sequencing of peripheral blood to compare persistent Graves' disease patients against newly diagnosed Graves' disease patients. On average, persistent Graves' disease patients in the clinical cohort had been on antithyroid drugs for approximately ten years.

On this clonotype: Its target antigen remains unknown. Per-base quality was not reported, and no clone a single base away is much larger than it.

V is cut by 3 bases and J by 1 base, and the space between the germline ends is 12 bases. Its CDR3 holds 14 amino acids, cysteine through phenylalanine. The DNA shown is the 42-base CDR3, in frame from base 1. The germline V gene (reference sequence) specifies GTSNPN as CDR1 and SVGIG as CDR2. The paper as a whole reports these results and caveats: As a limitation, the authors acknowledged that the small sample size may reduce accuracy. Sequencing and analysis were limited to the TCR beta chain. Only peripheral blood was studied, because thyroid tissue, the primary lesion, was inaccessible. Persistent disease showed preferential use of TRBV28, TRBJ1-2 and TRBJ2-5, whereas newly diagnosed disease favored TRBV20-1 and TRBJ2-1. Compared with newly diagnosed patients, persistent Graves' disease patients had lower TCR Shannon entropy and fewer highly expanded clones, which suggests clonal expansion. A larger number of public clonotypes was shared among persistent patients (approximately 3,000) than among newly diagnosed patients (around 890).

Library preparation was by multiplex PCR. Sequencing instrument: Illumina HiSeq 4000. CDR3 regions were amplified by Arm-PCR with iRepertoire HTBI primers to construct TCR beta libraries. Before sequencing, the PCR products underwent gel purification. The original pipeline was this. Across samples, 60 to 70 TRBV and approximately 15 TRBJ segments were identified and used for gene usage analysis of CDR3 amino acid clonotypes. Filtered high-quality paired reads were merged into contigs using COPE and FqMerger. BLAST was used to align contigs to IMGT TRBV, TRBD and TRBJ reference genes, with CDR3 defined following IMGT. Clonotypes above 0.1% frequency were classified as highly expanded clones. Repertoire diversity was measured by Shannon entropy, and V-J evenness by the Gini coefficient. A clonotype found in more than one individual was treated as public. Using fastp trimming at Q25 and MiXCR clonotype assembly, TCRdb reanalyzed the public sequencing data and kept in-frame beta chains. Each entry merges the rows of one CDR3 protein and shows their most common DNA and genes. V and J calls and clone size were set by TCRdb, not the authors. For this sample there are about 420,000 distinct CDR3 sequences; around 20% appear just once. The biggest ten clones account for roughly a quarter of the sample.

The sample's time point label, in plain terms: persistent/refractory GD, antithyroid drugs over 5 years with positive TRAb. RNA was extracted from PBMCs in TRIzol for both TCR sequencing and RNA sequencing. Graves' disease was diagnosed according to American Thyroid Association guidelines. Recruitment of patients was carried out at an endocrinology department in Xi'an, China. Each patient gave approximately 8.8 milliliters of peripheral blood, collected in an EDTA anticoagulant tube. PBMCs were isolated by Ficoll Paque Plus density gradient separation without further T cell sorting. An Agilent 2100 Bioanalyzer and agarose gel were used to assess RNA quality, and a NanoDrop 2000 was used to measure RNA concentration.

This TCR was sampled from a female donor with Graves disease. The sample consisted of peripheral blood mononuclear cells (PBMCs), taken when the disease was refractory, from a patient treated with antithyroid drugs. The rearrangement combines TRBV30 with TRBJ1-1; TRBD1 is a weak D gene call, 5 bases matching. The DNA reads as follows: TGTGCCTGGAGGGGGGGTTTGGGGAACACTGAAGCTTTCTTT. Translation gives CAWRGGLGNTEAFF.